This T cell receptor (beta chain) is from a study of molecular identifiers for immune sequencing clone quantification. In the study overall: Across replicate runs, RNA obtained from approximately 22,000 or 94,000 naive CD8 cells was divided into five, with four undergoing sequencing.

This clonotype was counted at least ten times. Its antigen is as yet unknown. General observations from the study: In cases of identical TCR molecules sharing a barcode, highly expanded clone sizes could be underestimated. Jurkat TCR RNA spiked in from one cell reportedly remained identifiable amid roughly 910,000 naive cells. Over 99% of effector molecules, yet under 1% of naive-cell molecules, were held by clones above 20 RNA copies.

One entry per CDR3 protein, called by TCRdb with MiXCR from the PCR reads. The sample shows about 640,000 distinct CDR3 sequences, less than 20% of them seen only once. From germline, CDR1 is SGDLS and CDR2 YYNGEE. Between the trimmed V and J ends, which lost 0 bases and 0 bases, there was a span of 11 bases. The CDR3 spans 16 residues. V is TRBV9 and J is TRBJ2-3; D uncertain. The specimen sequenced was naive CD8+ T cells from blood, with Jurkat cell RNA spiked in. Subset specified: FACS-sorted CD8+CD4-CCR7+CD45RA+ naive T cells. This sequence originates from a human donor in good health. Some libraries in this study had Jurkat cell RNA spiked in. The CDR3: CASSVVSQASTDTQYF. The CDR3 nucleotides are TGTGCCAGCAGCGTAGTGTCTCAGGCTAGCACAGATACGCAGTATTTT.